The 30 T cell receptor beta chains in this list originate from one sample, sequenced in a study of blood T cell repertoires in COVID-19. The protocol was immunoSEQ multiplex PCR, while the TCRdb copy is restricted to in-frame clones and leaves out a portion. This table holds 200,000 to 300,000 clones, 86% found once. The sample comprised peripheral blood. These receptors all stem from a man under 40 with active or convalescent COVID-19.

This chain uses TRBV12-3 or TRBV12-4 with TRBJ1-3, with TRBD1 matching over 7 bases. The CDR3 totals 13 residues. V lost 3 bases to trimming and J lost 10 bases; unmatched junction nucleotides: 6. CDR3 sequence (DNA): TGTGCCAGCAGTTTGGATCTACAGGGGACCATATATTTT. Protein product: CASSLDLQGTIYF.

The J gene is TRBJ2-3, the V gene TRBV7-2, with D possibly being TRBD2 (6 bases). Trimming removed 2 bases at V and 0 bases at J, with 15 bases between. The CDR3 runs to 17 residues. The germline gives CDR1 SGHTA, CDR2 FQGNSA. This chain's CDR3 is CASSLPPSGLSTDTQYF. The CDR3 coding sequence is TGTGCCAGCAGCTTACCTCCATCGGGACTCAGCACAGATACGCAGTATTTT.

This sequence joins TRBV6-5 and TRBJ1-1; D unresolved. From germline, CDR1 is MNHEY and CDR2 SVGAGI. V dropped 2 bases and J dropped 3 bases, with 10 bases sitting between them. There are 14 residues in the CDR3. The CDR3 loop is CASSYEGTDTEAFF. DNA of the CDR3: TGTGCCAGCAGTTACGAGGGTACCGACACTGAAGCTTTCTTT.

This chain joins TRBV6-5 and TRBJ1-4, with D maybe TRBD1 (5 bases). The CDR3 spans 15 residues. Germline-derived CDR1 and CDR2 are MNHEY and SVGAGI. V was cut by 2 bases and J by 5 bases, with 12 bases left in between. This CDR3 is CASSYQGSSNEKLFF. Here the CDR3 DNA reads TGTGCCAGCAGTTACCAGGGATCAAGCAATGAAAAACTGTTTTTT.

This rearrangement joins TRBV21-1 to TRBJ1-1; the table's TRBD1 call for D was not verified on the DNA. TRBV21-1 is assigned pseudogene status. This CDR3 has 17 residues. This chain's CDR3 is CASSKPLTPGQDTEAFF. CDR3 bases: TGTGCCAGCAGCAAACCACTTACTCCGGGACAGGACACTGAAGCTTTCTTT.

The chain couples TRBV13 to TRBJ2-2; tentatively, D is TRBD1 (8 bases). The CDR3 runs 18 residues. Between the trimmed V and J ends, which lost 6 bases and 4 bases, there was a span of 24 bases. The germline V gene encodes CDR1 PRHDT and CDR2 FYEKMQ (reference sequence). CDR3: CASRSAPGTGGVTGELFF. The CDR3 DNA follows: TGTGCCAGCAGGTCCGCCCCGGGTACAGGGGGGGTCACCGGGGAGCTGTTTTTT. The full variable domain, in which reference TRBV13 and TRBJ2-2 provide the parts outside the CDR3, is AAGVIQSPRHLIKEKRETATLKCYPIPRHDTVYWYQQGPGQDPQFLISFYEKMQSDKGSIPDRFSAQQFSDYHSELNMSSLELGDSALYFCASRSAPGTGGVTGELFFGEGSRLTVL.

The J gene is TRBJ2-2, the V gene TRBV5-1; 9 bases are shared with TRBD1. Germline V CDR1 and CDR2: SGHRS, YFSETQ. This CDR3 comprises 15 residues. V was pared by 4 bases and J by 3 bases, with 4 bases of the junction left unmatched. This chain's CDR3 is CASSVGTGHTGELFF. In nucleotides, the CDR3 is TGCGCCAGCAGCGTCGGGACAGGGCACACCGGGGAGCTGTTTTTT. Drawing the rest from reference TRBV5-1 and TRBJ2-2, the complete variable domain is KAGVTQTPRYLIKTRGQQVTLSCSPISGHRSVSWYQQTPGQGLQFLFEYFSETQRNKGNFPGRFSGRQFSNSRSEMNVSTLELGDSALYLCASSVGTGHTGELFFGEGSRLTVL.

This clone was detected only once. The rearrangement links TRBV29-1 to TRBJ1-1; no reliable D call. The V end lost 0 bases, the J end lost 4 bases, and 15 bases lay between the germline ends. Germline values: CDR1 SQVTM, CDR2 ANQGSEA. The CDR3 consists of 15 residues. CDR3 in amino acids: CSVEDLAARGTEAFF. CDR3 nucleotide sequence: TGCAGCGTTGAAGATCTGGCAGCCCGGGGCACTGAAGCTTTCTTT.

V is TRBV15 and J is TRBJ1-4; perhaps TRBD1 as D (5 bases). The CDR3 has 16 residues. Trimming stripped 0 bases from V and 6 bases from J, with 14 bases between. Germline V gives CDR1 LNHNV, CDR2 YYDKDF (reference sequence). CDR3 loop: CATSRDRGTGDEKLFF. CDR3 bases: TGTGCCACCAGCAGAGATCGGGGGACCGGAGATGAAAAACTGTTTTTT.

The V gene is TRBV7-8, the J gene TRBJ2-4, with 7 bases that match TRBD2. V lost 2 bases and J lost 3; bases outside the gene matches: 4. The CDR3 has 15 residues. Germline assignment: CDR1 SGHVS and CDR2 FQNEAQ. The CDR3 spells CASSLRPGGKNIQYF. The CDR3 coding sequence is TGTGCCAGCAGCTTAAGGCCGGGAGGCAAAAACATTCAGTACTTC. The whole variable domain, filled in from reference TRBV7-8 and TRBJ2-4, reads GAGVSQSPRYKVAKRGQDVALRCDPISGHVSLFWYQQALGQGPEFLTYFQNEAQLDKSGLPSDRFFAERPEGSVSTLKIQRTQQEDSAVYLCASSLRPGGKNIQYFGAGTRLSVL.

This sequence joins TRBV2 and TRBJ1-1; D perhaps matches TRBD1 (6 bases). Deletions cut 7 bases from V and 5 bases from J, with 11 bases between. The CDR3 is 12 residues long. Germline CDR1 reads SNHLY; CDR2 reads FYNNEI. Here the CDR3 DNA reads TGTGCCAGCACCTTAGGGGGAACTGAAGCTTTCTTT. The encoded protein is CASTLGGTEAFF.

The genes are TRBV5-6 and TRBJ2-7, with no clear D. The CDR3 spans 12 residues. Per germline, CDR1 SGHDT and CDR2 YYEEEE. Trimming removed 0 bases at V and 5 bases at J, with 6 bases between. In nucleotides, the CDR3 is TGTGCCAGCAGCTTGGGCAGGCACGAGCAGTACTTC. Its protein is CASSLGRHEQYF. The complete variable domain, with remaining parts taken from reference TRBV5-6 and TRBJ2-7, reads DAGVTQSPTHLIKTRGQQVTLRCSPKSGHDTVSWYQQALGQGPQFIFQYYEEEERQRGNFPDRFSGHQFPNYSSELNVNALLLGDSALYLCASSLGRHEQYFGPGTRLTVT.

This rearrangement joins TRBV7-9 to TRBJ2-5; D gene unclear. Deletions cut 5 bases from V and 5 bases from J, with 12 bases between. The CDR3 contains 13 residues. Germline CDR1 reads SEHNR; CDR2 reads FQNEAQ (reference sequence). CDR3 sequence: CASSRRSTETQYF. DNA of the CDR3: TGTGCCAGCAGCCGTAGGAGTACCGAGACCCAGTACTTC. The full variable domain, its missing parts supplied by reference TRBV7-9 and TRBJ2-5, is DTGVSQNPRHKITKRGQNVTFRCDPISEHNRLYWYRQTLGQGPEFLTYFQNEAQLEKSRLLSDRFSAERPKGSFSTLEIQRTEQGDSAMYLCASSRRSTETQYFGPGTRLLVL.

The chain uses TRBV2 and TRBJ2-3, with 11 bases lining up with TRBD2. The CDR3 is made up of 19 amino acids. Germline loops: CDR1 SNHLY, CDR2 FYNNEI. J gave up 2 bases and V 1 base, and 11 bases lay outside the gene matches. The CDR3 sequence: CASSEGPSGGRIHTDTQYF. CDR3 DNA: TGTGCCAGCAGTGAAGGTCCTAGCGGGGGGCGAATACACACAGATACGCAGTATTTT.

The chain links TRBV7-9 to TRBJ1-2; TRBD1 agrees at 7 bases. V shed 5 bases, J shed 6 bases, and the junction held 9 bases outside the gene matches. CDR1 and CDR2 (germline): SEHNR, FQNEAQ (reference sequence). The CDR3 runs to 14 residues. This CDR3 is CASSPQLTGNGYTF. The CDR3 DNA reads as TGTGCCAGCAGCCCGCAGTTGACAGGGAATGGCTACACCTTC.

This clone came up a few times. This chain joins TRBV11-2 and TRBJ2-7, with D perhaps TRBD2 (6 bases). Germline values: CDR1 SGHAT, CDR2 FQNNGV. The CDR3 is 13 amino acids. Trimming stripped 7 bases from V and 3 bases from J, with 13 bases between. The CDR3 DNA reads TGTGCCAGCACCTCAGCCGGGGGCTACGAGCAGTACTTC. Amino acids: CASTSAGGYEQYF.

The V gene is TRBV7-2, the J gene TRBJ1-1, with 7 bases identical to TRBD1. Germline CDR1 is SGHTA and CDR2 is FQGNSA. The CDR3 is 14 amino acids. V gave up 4 bases and J gave up 5 bases; unmatched junction bases: 7. The CDR3 DNA sequence: TGTGCCAGCAGCTCACAGAGGGGGCGGACTGAAGCTTTCTTT. It specifies CASSSQRGRTEAFF.

The chain links TRBV4-1 to TRBJ1-4; D is perhaps TRBD1 (5 bases). The germline V and J ends were trimmed by 4 bases and 1 base, with 16 bases remaining between them. There are 17 residues in the CDR3. Germline V lookup: CDR1 MGHRA, CDR2 YSYEKL. The CDR3 nucleotides are TGCGCCAGCAGCCCGGGCGCAGGGTCCCTAACTAATGAAAAACTGTTTTTT. Protein product: CASSPGAGSLTNEKLFF.

The J gene is TRBJ2-7, the V gene TRBV6-2 or TRBV6-3; maybe TRBD2 (6 bases). V was shortened by 2 bases and J by 6 bases, with 8 bases between the two germline ends. This CDR3 has 12 amino acids. Germline CDR1 MNHEY, CDR2 SVGEGT. The CDR3 loop reads CASSYGGTEQYF. CDR3 DNA: TGTGCCAGCAGTTACGGAGGGACCGAGCAGTACTTC.

V gene TRBV11-3 combines with J gene TRBJ2-5, with TRBD1 matching over 9 bases. V trimming: 5 bases; J trimming: 3 bases; junction bases outside the gene matches: 7. The CDR3 runs to 15 residues. Germline V CDR1 and CDR2: SGHNT, YENEEA. In DNA, the CDR3 is TGTGCCAGCAGCCTTTCGTGGGACAGGGAAGAGACCCAGTACTTC. Protein: CASSLSWDREETQYF.

The chain employs TRBV2 and TRBJ1-1; D is uncertain. CDR1 SNHLY and CDR2 FYNNEI come from the germline V gene. Trimming pared 11 bases from V and 8 bases from J, leaving 15 bases between. This CDR3 spans 11 amino acids. In DNA form, the CDR3 reads TGTGCCGCGACCGTGGGCCGAGAAGCTTTCTTT. Its protein product is CAATVGREAFF. The full variable domain, with the rest looked up from reference TRBV2 and TRBJ1-1, is EPEVTQTPSHQVTQMGQEVILRCVPISNHLYFYWYRQILGQKVEFLVSFYNNEISEKSEIFDDQFSVERPDGSNFTLKIRSTKLEDSAMYFCAATVGREAFFGQGTRLTVV.

This clone was detected once. The rearrangement uses TRBV2 and TRBJ2-5; weak D call: TRBD2 (6 bases). This CDR3 is 16 amino acids long. CDR1 SNHLY and CDR2 FYNNEI come from the germline V gene. V dropped 8 bases and J dropped 1 base, with 20 bases sitting between them. The CDR3: CASSREVRGGQETQYF. Here the CDR3 DNA reads TGTGCCAGCTCAAGGGAGGTGCGGGGAGGCCAAGAGACCCAGTACTTC.

This chain joins TRBV20-1 and TRBJ2-3; 8 bases line up with TRBD2. The CDR3 runs 14 residues. V trimming: 3 bases; J trimming: 3 bases; junction bases outside the gene matches: 5. The germline CDR1 and CDR2 sequences are DFQATT and SNEGSKA (reference sequence). The CDR3 region has the DNA TGCAGTGCTAGTGCGGGGGGTTTGACAGATACGCAGTATTTT. It yields the protein CSASAGGLTDTQYF.

The chain is built from TRBV7-2 and TRBJ2-4; 8 bases are shared with TRBD2. CDR1 and CDR2 from the germline V gene are SGHTA and FQGNSA. The V gene end was trimmed by 3 bases and the J gene end by 6 bases; junction bases not matched to a gene: 10. CDR3 length: 16 amino acids. The CDR3 DNA reads as TGTGCCAGCAGCTTCGTAGCGGGGCCTAAGGGAAACATTCAGTACTTC. Its protein is CASSFVAGPKGNIQYF.

The chain joins TRBV25-1 to TRBJ1-4; the D is unclear. The CDR3 extends over 16 amino acids. V was shortened by 5 bases and J by 0 bases, with 13 bases between the two germline ends. Germline assignment: CDR1 MGHDK and CDR2 SYGVNS. The CDR3 nucleotides read TGTGCCAGCAGTCCATTCGCCAGTCCAACTAATGAAAAACTGTTTTTT. Translation: CASSPFASPTNEKLFF.

CDR3: CASSLEHRVQETQYF. For the CDR3, the DNA is TGTGCCAGCAGCTTAGAGCACAGGGTTCAAGAGACCCAGTACTTC. This chain joins TRBV7-9 and TRBJ2-5; TRBD1 might be the D (6 bases). The germline V and J ends were trimmed by 1 base and 2 bases, with 11 bases remaining between them. The germline CDR1 and CDR2 sequences are SEHNR and FQNEAQ (reference sequence). CDR3 size: 15 residues.

The rearrangement links TRBV5-1 to TRBJ1-1, with 7 bases lining up with TRBD1. This CDR3 contains 13 residues. CDR1 is SGHRS and CDR2 is YFSETQ in the germline V gene. Trimming at V came to 4 bases and at J to 7 bases, leaving 7 bases not matched to a gene. The CDR3 region is CASSGGTEDEAFF. CDR3 DNA: TGCGCCAGCAGCGGTGGGACAGAAGATGAAGCTTTCTTT.

V and J are TRBV6-4 and TRBJ2-2; D unclear. CDR1 and CDR2 from the germline V gene are MRHNA and SNTAGT. V was shortened by 10 bases and J by 0 bases, with 6 bases between the two germline ends. CDR3 length: 12 amino acids. The CDR3: CAITANTGELFF. The CDR3 bases are TGTGCCATCACGGCGAACACCGGGGAGCTGTTTTTT.

The V and J genes are TRBV9 and TRBJ2-3; D not certain. The CDR3 has 15 amino acids. In germline, CDR1 is SGDLS, CDR2 YYNGEE. V dropped 1 base and J dropped 0 bases, with 9 bases sitting between them. CDR3 sequence reads: CASSVLDSSTDTQYF. The DNA of the CDR3 is TGTGCCAGCAGCGTACTCGACTCTAGCACAGATACGCAGTATTTT. The variable domain in full, completed from reference TRBV9 and TRBJ2-3, reads DSGVTQTPKHLITATGQRVTLRCSPRSGDLSVYWYQQSLDQGLQFLIQYYNGEERAKGNILERFSAQQFPDLHSELNLSSLELGDSALYFCASSVLDSSTDTQYFGPGTRLTVL.

The gene calls are TRBV11-2 and TRBJ1-1, with D possibly matching TRBD1 (6 bases). The CDR3 has 16 residues. Trimming took off 0 bases at V and 2 bases at J, with 13 bases between the two ends. Germline values: CDR1 SGHAT, CDR2 FQNNGV. The CDR3 sequence is CASSLDPPGVNTEAFF. In DNA, the CDR3 is TGTGCCAGCAGCTTAGACCCCCCAGGGGTAAACACTGAAGCTTTCTTT.